The clone carrying this T cell receptor (beta chain) was seen only a few times. Using immunoSEQ multiplex PCR, the repertoire was profiled, and TCRdb retains in-frame clones only, with some absent. The sample includes roughly 11,000 clones, less than 85% seen only once; the top ten take roughly 22%. This record belongs to a study of T cells after somatic rescue of genetic block. The germline V gene has CDR1 MNHNS and CDR2 SASEGT. The CDR3 spans 13 residues. The V end lost 6 bases, the J end lost 4 bases, and 12 bases lay between the germline ends. V gene TRBV6-1 combines with J gene TRBJ1-2, with D possibly TRBD1 on 5 matching bases. This TCR was recovered from a boy younger than 18. The specimen was peripheral blood mononuclear cells (PBMCs). The CDR3 reads CASRAGSSYGYTF. CDR3 in DNA: TGTGCCAGCAGGGCAGGGTCTTCCTATGGCTACACCTTC.